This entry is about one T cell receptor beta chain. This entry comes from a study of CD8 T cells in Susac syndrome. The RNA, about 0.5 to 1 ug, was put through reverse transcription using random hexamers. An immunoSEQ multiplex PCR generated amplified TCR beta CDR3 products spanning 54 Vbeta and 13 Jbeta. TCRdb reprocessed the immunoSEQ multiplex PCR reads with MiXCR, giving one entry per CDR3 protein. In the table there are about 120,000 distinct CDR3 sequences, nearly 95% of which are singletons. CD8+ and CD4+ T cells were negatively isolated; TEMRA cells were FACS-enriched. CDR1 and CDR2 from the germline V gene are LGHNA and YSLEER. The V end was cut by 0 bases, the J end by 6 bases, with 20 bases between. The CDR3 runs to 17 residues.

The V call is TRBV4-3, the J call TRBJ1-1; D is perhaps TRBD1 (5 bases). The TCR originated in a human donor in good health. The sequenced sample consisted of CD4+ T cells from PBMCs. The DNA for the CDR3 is TGCGCCAGCAGCCAAGATCTGGTTTCAGGGACGCTCGCTGAAGCTTTCTTT. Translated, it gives CASSQDLVSGTLAEAFF.